The 25 T cell receptor beta chains listed next were all sequenced from one sample in a study of blood T cell repertoires in COVID-19. Clones were sequenced by immunoSEQ multiplex PCR, and TCRdb holds only the in-frame ones, with some missing. The data hold about 160,000 clones, with roughly 90% observed a single time. The specimen was peripheral blood. Receptor source: a man between 60 and 75 years old with active or convalescent COVID-19.

The chain combines TRBV2 with TRBJ2-3; D not certain. In germline, CDR1 is SNHLY, CDR2 FYNNEI. Trimming took 3 bases from V and 1 from J, leaving 11 bases between them. This CDR3 has 15 amino acids. The CDR3 sequence is CASSDSLYGTDTQYF. In DNA, the CDR3 is TGTGCCAGCAGTGACTCTCTCTATGGCACAGATACGCAGTATTTT.

The V and J genes are TRBV19 and TRBJ1-2, with D perhaps TRBD1 (6 bases). This CDR3 is 15 amino acids long. The germline gives CDR1 LNHDA, CDR2 SQIVND (reference sequence). V lost 7 bases to trimming and J lost 6 bases, with 21 bases between them. The CDR3 DNA is TGTGCCAGTAATATGGTCGGACAGTCGGAAGATGGCTACACCTTC. Translating it yields CASNMVGQSEDGYTF. Full variable domain (rest looked up from reference TRBV19 and TRBJ1-2): DGGITQSPKYLFRKEGQNVTLSCEQNLNHDAMYWYRQDPGQGLRLIYYSQIVNDFQKGDIAEGYSVSREKKESFPLTVTSAQKNPTAFYLCASNMVGQSEDGYTFGSGTRLTVV.

This clone was counted between two and nine times. The CDR3 nucleotides are TGTGCCAGCAGCCTCTGGACAGGGGGCCTTTATGGCTACACCTTC. This gives the protein CASSLWTGGLYGYTF. V and J are TRBV28 and TRBJ1-2; 11 nucleotides agree with TRBD1. Germline V gene data show CDR1 as MDHEN and CDR2 as SYDVKM. The V and J ends lost 6 bases and 5 bases, in that order; junction bases with no gene match: 8. The length of the CDR3 is 15 residues.

This rearrangement joins TRBV6-5 to TRBJ2-1, with 7 bases aligning to TRBD2. V gave up 2 bases and J gave up 6 bases; unmatched junction bases: 4. The CDR3 length is 14 residues. Germline CDR1 reads MNHEY; CDR2 reads SVGAGI. For the CDR3, the DNA is TGTGCCAGCAGTTACCGGGGGAGGGCCAATGAGCAGTTCTTC. It yields the protein CASSYRGRANEQFF.

The V call is TRBV6-5, the J call TRBJ2-2, with D possibly being TRBD1 (5 bases). The CDR3 runs to 14 residues. Trimming removed 5 bases from V and 0 bases from J, with 7 bases in between. Germline CDR1 reads MNHEY; CDR2 reads SVGAGI. The CDR3 reads CASSRQTNTGELFF. CDR3 DNA: TGTGCCAGCAGTCGACAGACGAACACCGGGGAGCTGTTTTTT.

The rearrangement links TRBV5-1 to TRBJ1-2, with D possibly TRBD1 on 5 matching bases. From germline, CDR1 is SGHRS and CDR2 YFSETQ. The CDR3 loop spans 14 amino acids. Trimming stripped 0 bases from V and 5 bases from J, with 11 bases between. The CDR3 loop is CASSLGQSQYGYTF. Written as DNA, the CDR3 is TGCGCCAGCAGCTTGGGACAGAGCCAATATGGCTACACCTTC.

The gene calls are TRBV29-1 and TRBJ1-2; D is unclear. CDR3 length: 11 amino acids. V shed 7 bases and J shed 0 bases, with 6 bases lying between them. Germline-derived CDR1 and CDR2 are SQVTM and ANQGSEA. CDR3 loop: CSGLANYGYTF. The CDR3 nucleotides are TGCAGCGGCTTAGCTAACTATGGCTACACCTTC.

The V gene is TRBV3-1 (or the pseudogene TRBV3-2), the J gene TRBJ1-1; 8 positions agree with TRBD1. The germline gives CDR1 LGHDT, CDR2 YNNKEL (reference sequence). The CDR3 loop spans 13 amino acids. J lost 8 bases, V lost 0 bases, and 2 bases had no gene match. CDR3: CASSQEGDREAFF. As DNA, the CDR3 is TGTGCCAGCAGCCAAGAGGGGGACAGGGAAGCTTTCTTT.

The rearrangement joins TRBV18 to TRBJ2-7; a weak D match, TRBD2 (6 bases). Germline-derived CDR1 and CDR2 are KGHSH and LQKENI. The germline V and J ends were trimmed by 0 bases and 6 bases, with 6 bases remaining between them. CDR3 length: 12 residues. CDR3 amino acids: CASSPPTSEQYF. In DNA, the CDR3 is TGTGCCAGCTCACCACCGACTAGCGAGCAGTACTTC. Looking up the rest from reference TRBV18 and TRBJ2-7 gives the full variable domain: NAGVMQNPRHLVRRRGQEARLRCSPMKGHSHVYWYRQLPEEGLKFMVYLQKENIIDESGMPKERFSAEFPKEGPSILRIQQVVRGDSAAYFCASSPPTSEQYFGPGTRLTVT.

V usage is TRBV18 and J usage is TRBJ2-1, with D possibly TRBD1 on 5 matching bases. CDR1 KGHSH and CDR2 LQKENI come from the germline V gene. This CDR3 is 14 amino acids long. Trimming left V 3 bases short and J 4 bases short, with 10 bases between. CDR3: CASSPPTEYNEQFF. DNA for the CDR3: TGTGCCAGCTCACCCCCGACAGAGTACAATGAGCAGTTCTTC.

The chain is built from TRBV27 and TRBJ2-3; 10 bases line up with TRBD1. The CDR3 is 15 residues long. Per the germline V gene, CDR1 is MNHEY and CDR2 is SMNVEV (reference sequence). The V segment lost 5 bases and the J segment 7 bases; nucleotides outside the gene matches: 9. CDR3 sequence (DNA): TGTGCCAGCAGTCCGTCGACAGGGGGCGTATATACGCAGTATTTT. Encoded protein: CASSPSTGGVYTQYF.

This CDR3 reads CASSQVDSSGNTIYF. CDR3 nucleotide sequence: TGTGCCAGCAGCCAAGTGGACAGCTCTGGAAACACCATATATTTT. The chain employs TRBV4-2 and TRBJ1-3, with D perhaps matching TRBD1 (6 bases). Trimming shortened V by 1 base and J by 0 bases, and 7 bases separated the two germline ends. This CDR3 region has 15 residues. The germline CDR1 and CDR2 sequences are LGHNA and YNFKEQ.

V is TRBV5-1 and J is TRBJ1-1; tentative D call: TRBD1 (5 bases). The germline gives CDR1 SGHRS, CDR2 YFSETQ. The CDR3 extends over 13 amino acids. V was cut by 6 bases and J by 11 bases, with 20 bases left in between. The CDR3 spells CASTLGGDREAFF. The CDR3 region has the DNA TGCGCCAGCACCCTGGGGGGAGACCGGGAGGCTTTCTTT.

The J gene is TRBJ2-5, the V gene TRBV11-3, with D possibly TRBD2 on 6 matching bases. From germline, CDR1 is SGHNT and CDR2 YENEEA. The CDR3 covers 15 residues. Deletions cut 0 bases from V and 5 bases from J, with 13 bases between. The CDR3 sequence is CASSLDGGSVETQYF. DNA for the CDR3: TGTGCCAGCAGCTTAGATGGGGGGTCTGTGGAGACCCAGTACTTC. The entire variable domain, with the rest obtained from reference TRBV11-3 and TRBJ2-5, is as follows: EAGVVQSPRYKIIEKKQPVAFWCNPISGHNTLYWYLQNLGQGPELLIRYENEEAVDDSQLPKDRFSAERLKGVDSTLKIQPAELGDSAVYLCASSLDGGSVETQYFGPGTRLLVL.

This clone was seen a handful of times. The rearrangement uses TRBV29-1 and TRBJ1-4, with 7 bases lining up with TRBD1. Germline V gene sequence: CDR1 SQVTM, CDR2 ANQGSEA. V lost 6 bases and J lost 6; bases outside the gene matches: 4. The CDR3 contains 12 residues. The CDR3, as DNA: TGCAGCGTAGTAACAGGGGATGAAAAACTGTTTTTT. Its translation is CSVVTGDEKLFF.

This chain joins TRBV5-1 and TRBJ1-1; 7 nucleotides align to TRBD1. J gave up 5 bases and V 0 bases, and 10 bases lay outside the gene matches. Germline assignment: CDR1 SGHRS and CDR2 YFSETQ. The CDR3 contains 16 residues. The CDR3 spells CASSLVGGGGFTEAFF. The CDR3 nucleotides read TGCGCCAGCAGCTTGGTTGGAGGGGGCGGGTTTACTGAAGCTTTCTTT.

The chain has TRBV21-1 and TRBJ1-5; TRBD1 reflects the table's D call only, with no check against the DNA. TRBV21-1 is an annotated pseudogene. This CDR3 has 17 amino acids. Here the CDR3 reads CASSTPRGTGDCQPQHF. CDR3 nucleotides: TGTGCCAGCAGCACCCCACGGGGGACAGGGGATTGTCAGCCCCAGCATTTT.

The chain is built from TRBV5-1 and TRBJ2-3, with 9 bases matching TRBD2. V trimming: 0 bases; J trimming: 4 bases; junction bases outside the gene matches: 3. CDR3 length: 15 residues. The germline gives CDR1 SGHRS, CDR2 YFSETQ. The CDR3 coding sequence is TGCGCCAGCAGCTTGGTCTTAGCGGGGGCAGATACGCAGTATTTT. Translation gives CASSLVLAGADTQYF. The full variable domain, in which reference TRBV5-1 and TRBJ2-3 provide the parts outside the CDR3, is KAGVTQTPRYLIKTRGQQVTLSCSPISGHRSVSWYQQTPGQGLQFLFEYFSETQRNKGNFPGRFSGRQFSNSRSEMNVSTLELGDSALYLCASSLVLAGADTQYFGPGTRLTVL.

This clone was seen only once. J is TRBJ2-2 and V is TRBV5-1; 7 positions match TRBD1. Germline CDR1 reads SGHRS; CDR2 reads YFSETQ. Trimming took 4 bases from V and 6 from J; bases not matched to a gene: 6. This CDR3 is built from 14 residues. The CDR3 region has the DNA TGCGCCAGCAGCCGCGGACAGGTCCCCGGGGAGCTGTTTTTT. Its protein product is CASSRGQVPGELFF.

This clone showed up just once. CDR3 sequence: CASSYSESSYNEQFF. The CDR3 nucleotides are TGTGCCAGCAGTTACTCGGAGAGCTCCTACAATGAGCAGTTCTTC. This chain links TRBV6-6 with TRBJ2-1; D gene uncertain. This CDR3 spans 15 amino acids. The V gene lost 0 bases and the J gene lost 0 bases, with 6 bases spanning the gap. CDR1 is MNHNY and CDR2 is SVGAGI in the germline V gene (reference sequence).

The chain is built from TRBV28 and TRBJ1-3, with D perhaps TRBD1 (5 bases). V was shortened by 6 bases and J by 0 bases, with 9 bases between the two germline ends. The germline CDR1 and CDR2 sequences are MDHEN and SYDVKM. The CDR3 covers 14 residues. The CDR3 DNA reads as TGTGCCAGCAGCAGGGCAGACTCTGGAAACACCATATATTTT. This encodes CASSRADSGNTIYF.

CDR3 sequence (DNA): TGCAGTGCTAGTAGGGGAAATCAGCCCCAGCATTTT. Amino acids: CSASRGNQPQHF. The chain recombines TRBV20-1 with TRBJ1-5, with D maybe TRBD1 (5 bases). Trimming removed 3 bases at V and 4 bases at J, with 7 bases between. The CDR3 extends over 12 amino acids. Germline V gives CDR1 DFQATT, CDR2 SNEGSKA (reference sequence).

The V and J genes are TRBV5-1 and TRBJ2-1, with 8 bases lining up with TRBD1. The length of the CDR3 is 14 residues. The germline V gene encodes CDR1 SGHRS and CDR2 YFSETQ. The V gene end was trimmed by 0 bases and the J gene end by 15 bases; junction bases not matched to a gene: 11. This CDR3 reads CASSLAAFGTGGFF. CDR3 coding DNA: TGCGCCAGCAGCTTGGCCGCCTTCGGGACAGGAGGGTTCTTC.

CDR3 sequence reads: CASSSEGGRAPRTSGNTIYF. In DNA form, the CDR3 reads TGTGCCAGCAGCTCAGAGGGGGGGAGAGCACCCCGCACATCTGGAAACACCATATATTTT. The gene calls are TRBV11-3 and TRBJ1-3; weak D call: TRBD1 (6 bases). The germline V gene encodes CDR1 SGHNT and CDR2 YENEEA. This CDR3 region has 20 residues. Deletions cut 4 bases from V and 1 base from J, with 26 bases between. The entire variable domain, with the rest obtained from reference TRBV11-3 and TRBJ1-3, is as follows: EAGVVQSPRYKIIEKKQPVAFWCNPISGHNTLYWYLQNLGQGPELLIRYENEEAVDDSQLPKDRFSAERLKGVDSTLKIQPAELGDSAVYLCASSSEGGRAPRTSGNTIYFGEGSWLTVV.

Worth noting for this clone: This sample includes further DNA sequences coding for the same CDR3. The chain carries TRBV6-5 and TRBJ1-2; D is undetermined. CDR3 length: 13 amino acids. Trimming took 0 bases from V and 2 from J, leaving 4 bases between them. Looked up from germline, CDR1 is MNHEY and CDR2 is SVGAGI. In DNA form, the CDR3 reads TGTGCCAGCAGTTACTCCCCGAACTATGGCTACACCTTC. Its protein is CASSYSPNYGYTF.